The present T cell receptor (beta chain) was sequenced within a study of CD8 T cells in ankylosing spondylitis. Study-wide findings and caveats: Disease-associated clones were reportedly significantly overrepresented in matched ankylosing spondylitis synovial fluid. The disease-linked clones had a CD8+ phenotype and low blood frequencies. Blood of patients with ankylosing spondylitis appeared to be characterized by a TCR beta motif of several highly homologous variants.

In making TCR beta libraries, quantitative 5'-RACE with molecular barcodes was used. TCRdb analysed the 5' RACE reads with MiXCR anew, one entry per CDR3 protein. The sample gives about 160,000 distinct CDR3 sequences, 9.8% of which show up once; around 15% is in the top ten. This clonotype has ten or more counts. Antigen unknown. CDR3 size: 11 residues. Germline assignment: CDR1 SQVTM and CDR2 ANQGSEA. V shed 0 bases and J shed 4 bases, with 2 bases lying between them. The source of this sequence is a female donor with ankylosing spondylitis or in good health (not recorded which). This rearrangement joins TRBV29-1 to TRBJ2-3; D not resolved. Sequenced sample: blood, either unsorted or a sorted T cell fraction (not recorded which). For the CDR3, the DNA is TGCAGCGTTGAAGATCCAGATACGCAGTATTTT. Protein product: CSVEDPDTQYF.